Shown below are 12 T cell receptor beta chains from a single sample sequenced in a study of cytomegalovirus exposure and HLA in healthy donors. 60 Vbeta and 13 Jbeta primers were used in PCR. Assay: immunoSEQ multiplex PCR; the TCRdb copy retains only in-frame clones and omits some. The table includes around 150,000 clones, roughly four fifths detected once. Sequencing was carried out using PBMCs. Receptor source: a middle-aged man in good health and CMV-seropositive.

J is TRBJ1-3 and V is TRBV7-6; D is unclear. CDR1 and CDR2 (germline): SGHVS, FNYEAQ. The length of the CDR3 is 14 residues. Trimming took off 1 base at V and 9 bases at J, with 13 bases between the two ends. CDR3 in amino acids: CASSLGPSEITIYF. As DNA, the CDR3 is TGTGCCAGCAGCTTAGGGCCGTCGGAGATCACCATATATTTT. The variable domain in full, with the rest retrieved from reference TRBV7-6 and TRBJ1-3, is GAGVSQSPRYKVTKRGQDVALRCDPISGHVSLYWYRQALGQGPEFLTYFNYEAQQDKSGLPNDRFSAERPEGSISTLTIQRTEQRDSAMYRCASSLGPSEITIYFGEGSWLTVV.

This clone has only a few counts. This chain joins TRBV9 and TRBJ1-5; 7 bases fit TRBD1. This CDR3 region has 14 residues. Germline V gene data show CDR1 as SGDLS and CDR2 as YYNGEE. V was clipped by 3 bases and J by 5 bases; unmatched bases: 5. CDR3: CASSADRVHQPQHF. In DNA form, the CDR3 reads TGTGCCAGCAGCGCCGACAGGGTACATCAGCCCCAGCATTTT.

The gene calls are TRBV19 and TRBJ2-7; 7 nucleotides line up with TRBD2. The CDR3 spans 14 residues. With 6 bases clipped from V and 0 bases from J, the junction kept 5 bases outside the gene matches. Germline CDR1 and CDR2: LNHDA and SQIVND (reference sequence). CDR3: CASSKAGYSYEQYF. CDR3 nucleotide sequence: TGTGCCAGTAGCAAAGCGGGGTACTCCTACGAGCAGTACTTC.

This chain connects TRBV7-2 to TRBJ1-2; D unclear. Germline V CDR1 and CDR2: SGHTA, FQGNSA. This CDR3 contains 15 residues. V gave up 5 bases and J gave up 1 base, with 14 bases separating them. CDR3 bases: TGTGCCAGCAGCCTCCCCGGGAGTTATAACTATGGCTACACCTTC. Its protein product is CASSLPGSYNYGYTF.

CDR3 sequence (DNA): TGCAGCGTTGAAGACTTATGGGGACAGGGGATAAATGAGCAGTTCTTC. It yields the protein CSVEDLWGQGINEQFF. The chain joins TRBV29-1 to TRBJ2-1; 10 bases fit TRBD1. Germline V gene lookup returns CDR1 SQVTM and CDR2 ANQGSEA. V lost 0 bases and J lost 7; bases outside the gene matches: 9. There are 16 residues in the CDR3.

V and J are TRBV30 and TRBJ2-3; weak D call: TRBD2 (7 bases). The CDR3 runs to 14 residues. V was shortened by 8 bases and J by 2 bases, with 17 bases between the two germline ends. Per germline, CDR1 GTSNPN and CDR2 SVGIG (reference sequence). This CDR3 is CALGVGGATDTQYF. Written as DNA, the CDR3 is TGTGCCCTGGGGGTGGGGGGGGCCACAGATACGCAGTATTTT. Filled out from reference TRBV30 and TRBJ2-3, the complete variable domain reads SQTIHQWPATLVQPVGSPLSLECTVEGTSNPNLYWYRQAAGRGLQLLFYSVGIGQISSEVPQNLSASRPQDRQFILSSKKLLLSDSGFYLCALGVGGATDTQYFGPGTRLTVL.

A single count supports this clone. The V call is TRBV5-6, the J call TRBJ2-3; 7 bases are a match to TRBD2. The J segment lost 3 bases and the V segment lost 4 bases, leaving 11 bases of the junction unmatched. The germline gives CDR1 SGHDT, CDR2 YYEEEE. CDR3 length: 16 amino acids. In DNA form, the CDR3 reads TGTGCCAGCAGCCCGCCCGGGCGGGGGAATACAGATACGCAGTATTTT. This gives the protein CASSPPGRGNTDTQYF.

This chain uses TRBV7-2 with TRBJ1-5; 8 bases fit TRBD1. V trimming: 3 bases; J trimming: 0 bases; junction bases outside the gene matches: 7. The CDR3 is made up of 17 amino acids. The germline gives CDR1 SGHTA, CDR2 FQGNSA. The CDR3 DNA reads TGTGCCAGCAGCTTGGACAGGGACCTTTATAGCAATCAGCCCCAGCATTTT. It yields the protein CASSLDRDLYSNQPQHF.

The V call is TRBV11-2, the J call TRBJ2-7, with no clear D. Trimming stripped 1 base from V and 4 bases from J, with 11 bases between. The germline V gene encodes CDR1 SGHAT and CDR2 FQNNGV. The CDR3 spans 14 residues. This CDR3 reads CASSLGFSSYEQYF. The CDR3 nucleotides read TGTGCCAGCAGCTTAGGGTTCTCGAGTTACGAGCAGTACTTC.

The gene calls are TRBV27 and TRBJ2-1; tentative D call: TRBD2 (6 bases). The V end lost 8 bases, the J end lost 2 bases, and 10 bases lay between the germline ends. This CDR3 region has 13 residues. CDR1 and CDR2 from the germline V gene are MNHEY and SMNVEV (reference sequence). Here the CDR3 DNA reads TGTGCCAGCGGGAGGACGACCTACAATGAGCAGTTCTTC. Translated, it gives CASGRTTYNEQFF.

This clone was recorded a few times. The rearrangement joins TRBV10-3 to TRBJ1-1, with a weak D call TRBD1 (6 bases). Trimming removed 10 bases from V and 3 bases from J, with 21 bases in between. The germline V gene has CDR1 ENHRY and CDR2 SYGVKD. This CDR3 region has 15 residues. CDR3 residues: CATLKVDRLDTEAFF. The CDR3 DNA reads TGTGCCACCTTAAAGGTCGACAGGCTTGACACTGAAGCTTTCTTT.

V usage is TRBV6-5 and J usage is TRBJ1-2; the D is unclear. Germline CDR1 reads MNHEY; CDR2 reads SVGAGI. The CDR3 runs to 12 residues. V gave up 10 bases and J gave up 4 bases, with 13 bases separating them. The CDR3 sequence: CATNRVGYGYTF. In DNA form, the CDR3 reads TGTGCCACCAACAGAGTGGGCTATGGCTACACCTTC.